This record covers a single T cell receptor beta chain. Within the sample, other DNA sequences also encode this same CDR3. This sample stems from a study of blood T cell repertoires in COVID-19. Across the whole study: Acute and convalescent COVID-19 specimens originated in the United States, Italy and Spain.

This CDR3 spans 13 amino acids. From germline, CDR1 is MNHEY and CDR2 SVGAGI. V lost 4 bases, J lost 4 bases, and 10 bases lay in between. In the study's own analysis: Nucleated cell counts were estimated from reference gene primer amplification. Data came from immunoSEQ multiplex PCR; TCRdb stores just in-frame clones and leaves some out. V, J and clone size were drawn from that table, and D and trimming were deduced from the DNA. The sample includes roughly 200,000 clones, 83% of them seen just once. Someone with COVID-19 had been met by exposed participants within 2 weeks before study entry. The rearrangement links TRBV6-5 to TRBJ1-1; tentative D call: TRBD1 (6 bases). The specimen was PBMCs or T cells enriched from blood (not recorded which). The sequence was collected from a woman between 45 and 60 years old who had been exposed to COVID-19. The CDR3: CASSSFRGTEAFF. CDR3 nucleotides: TGTGCCAGCAGTTCCTTCAGGGGCACTGAAGCTTTCTTT.